The 26 T cell receptor beta chains in this list originate from one sample, sequenced in a study of T cells after yellow fever vaccination. TCRdb re-called the 5' RACE reads with MiXCR, one entry per CDR3 protein. The sample has 450,000 to 550,000 distinct CDR3 sequences, about a fifth seen once. Here the sequenced sample was PBMCs, taken around 3 weeks after the first yellow fever vaccination. The origin of the receptors is a man between 18 and 35 years old who received the YFV17D yellow fever vaccine.

The rearrangement joins TRBV12-3 or TRBV12-4 to TRBJ1-5; D perhaps matches TRBD1 (5 bases). The CDR3 is made up of 13 amino acids. Trimming removed 6 bases at V and 3 bases at J, with 9 bases between. The CDR3 is CASSPGFNQPQHF. The CDR3 nucleotides are TGTGCCAGCAGCCCAGGGTTCAATCAGCCCCAGCATTTT.

This clonotype was detected a few times. This chain connects TRBV30 to TRBJ2-2; no clear D gene. The CDR3 spans 13 residues. The germline CDR1 and CDR2 sequences are GTSNPN and SVGIG (reference sequence). V lost 5 bases and J lost 7, with 14 bases in between. Here the CDR3 reads CAWDLAALGELFF. The CDR3 nucleotides are TGTGCCTGGGACCTGGCGGCCCTCGGGGAGCTGTTTTTT.

This clonotype was counted a few times. This rearrangement joins TRBV4-3 to TRBJ2-5; possibly TRBD2 for D (6 bases). The germline V and J ends were trimmed by 0 bases and 8 bases, with 19 bases remaining between them. The CDR3 contains 16 residues. Germline V gives CDR1 LGHNA, CDR2 YSLEER. This CDR3 is CASSQESRGSFRTQYF. The CDR3 nucleotides are TGCGCCAGCAGCCAAGAATCTCGGGGGAGCTTTCGAACCCAGTACTTC.

A few counts support this clonotype. The chain uses TRBV19 and TRBJ2-1; 10 positions agree with TRBD2. Germline-derived CDR1 and CDR2 are LNHDA and SQIVND (reference sequence). This CDR3 comprises 17 residues. V trimming: 3 bases; J trimming: 2 bases; junction bases outside the gene matches: 7. The CDR3 here is CASSISVSGGTYNEQFF. CDR3 sequence (DNA): TGTGCCAGTAGTATTTCAGTTAGCGGGGGGACCTACAATGAGCAGTTCTTC.

The rearrangement joins TRBV10-3 to TRBJ2-5, with D unclear. Between the trimmed V and J ends, which lost 6 bases and 2 bases, there was a span of 4 bases. Germline CDR1 and CDR2: ENHRY and SYGVKD. The length of the CDR3 is 11 residues. Here the CDR3 DNA reads TGTGCCATCAGCAGTCAAGAGACCCAGTACTTC. Protein product: CAISSQETQYF.

Only a few counts were recorded for this clonotype. This rearrangement joins TRBV27 to TRBJ2-7; 7 nucleotides align to TRBD1. Trimming cost V 5 bases and J 2 bases; bases outside gene matches: 9. Germline loops: CDR1 MNHEY, CDR2 SMNVEV (reference sequence). CDR3 length: 15 amino acids. The CDR3 region is CASSARDSATYEQYF. CDR3 sequence (DNA): TGTGCCAGCAGTGCCAGGGACAGTGCTACCTACGAGCAGTACTTC.

This clonotype has a handful of counts. The rearrangement uses TRBV5-4 and TRBJ2-5; D call uncertain. CDR1 and CDR2 from the germline V gene are SGHNT and YYREEE (reference sequence). This CDR3 contains 14 residues. V gave up 4 bases and J gave up 3 bases, with 13 bases separating them. CDR3: CASSKDPLEETQYF. Written as DNA, the CDR3 is TGTGCCAGCAGCAAAGACCCGCTAGAAGAGACCCAGTACTTC.

This clonotype has just a few counts. The chain employs TRBV7-9 and TRBJ2-7, with 7 bases fitting TRBD1. Trimming took 5 bases from V and 0 from J; bases not matched to a gene: 7. CDR3 length: 15 residues. From germline, CDR1 is SEHNR and CDR2 FQNEAQ (reference sequence). The CDR3 sequence: CASSPPTGSSYEQYF. The CDR3 DNA reads TGTGCCAGCAGCCCACCGACAGGGTCCTCCTACGAGCAGTACTTC.

The gene calls are TRBV30 and TRBJ2-5; possibly TRBD1 or TRBD2 for D (5 bases each). The V end lost 5 bases, the J end lost 3 bases, and 22 bases lay between the germline ends. Germline-derived CDR1 and CDR2 are GTSNPN and SVGIG (reference sequence). The CDR3 contains 16 residues. The CDR3 DNA is TGTGCCTGGGGCCTGGGGACGGCCCTCGGCGAAGAGACCCAGTACTTC. This encodes CAWGLGTALGEETQYF.

This clonotype was counted ten times or more. The rearrangement uses TRBV12-3 or TRBV12-4 and TRBJ1-1, with no clear D. CDR3 length equals 12 residues. Trimming removed 6 bases from V and 4 bases from J, with 9 bases in between. The CDR3 nucleotides read TGTGCCAGCAGCCCACGGACCACTGAAGCTTTCTTT. Residues: CASSPRTTEAFF.

V usage is TRBV20-1 and J usage is TRBJ2-3; 7 nucleotides match TRBD2. V lost 4 bases and J lost 0; bases outside the gene matches: 7. CDR3 length equals 15 residues. The germline V gene encodes CDR1 DFQATT and CDR2 SNEGSKA (reference sequence). The CDR3 DNA is TGCAGTGCTAACTCGCGGGAGACTAGCACAGATACGCAGTATTTT. Translation: CSANSRETSTDTQYF.

The gene calls are TRBV20-1 and TRBJ1-5, with D possibly TRBD1 on 6 matching bases. Trimming stripped 8 bases from V and 7 bases from J, with 15 bases between. The germline CDR1 and CDR2 sequences are DFQATT and SNEGSKA (reference sequence). CDR3 length: 12 amino acids. CDR3 bases: TGCAGTATAGGGGGGGCCGGGCAGCCCCAGCATTTT. Translation gives CSIGGAGQPQHF.

The rearrangement uses TRBV20-1 and TRBJ2-1; no clear D. The V end lost 3 bases, the J end lost 4 bases, and 7 bases lay between the germline ends. Germline V lookup: CDR1 DFQATT, CDR2 SNEGSKA (reference sequence). CDR3 length: 12 amino acids. The CDR3 nucleotides are TGCAGTGCTAGTTTCAGATACAATGAGCAGTTCTTC. Translated: CSASFRYNEQFF.

The CDR3 here is CASSQDAERSDTQYF. Here the CDR3 DNA reads TGTGCCAGCAGCCAAGACGCGGAGAGGTCAGATACGCAGTATTTT. The J gene is TRBJ2-3, the V gene TRBV3-1; D gene uncertain. Germline CDR1 and CDR2: LGHDT and YNNKEL (reference sequence). Trimming pared 0 bases from V and 4 bases from J, leaving 11 bases between. The CDR3 length is 15 residues.

This clonotype came up a few times. V usage is TRBV20-1 and J usage is TRBJ2-3; 14 bases map to TRBD2. The CDR3 totals 16 residues. CDR1 and CDR2 (germline): DFQATT, SNEGSKA (reference sequence). With 2 bases clipped from V and 6 bases from J, the junction kept 7 bases outside the gene matches. The CDR3: CSARIRTSGGMDTQYF. In DNA form, the CDR3 reads TGCAGTGCTAGAATACGGACTAGCGGGGGGATGGATACGCAGTATTTT.

V is TRBV4-1 and J is TRBJ2-1, with a possible D match to TRBD1 (6 bases). Trimming pared 3 bases from V and 9 bases from J, leaving 15 bases between. Looked up from germline, CDR1 is MGHRA and CDR2 is YSYEKL. The CDR3 is 14 amino acids. CDR3 residues: CASSHDTNRVEQFF. DNA of the CDR3: TGCGCCAGCAGCCACGACACTAACAGGGTTGAGCAGTTCTTC.

This chain connects TRBV12-3 or TRBV12-4 to TRBJ2-1; D not certain. The V end was cut by 6 bases, the J end by 4 bases, with 10 bases between. This CDR3 has 13 residues. The DNA for the CDR3 is TGTGCCAGCAGGGCATCAGAATACAATGAGCAGTTCTTC. Translation: CASRASEYNEQFF.

V usage is TRBV16 and J usage is TRBJ2-1; D gene ambiguous. CDR1 is KGHSY and CDR2 is FQNENV in the germline V gene. The CDR3 length is 15 residues. V was pared by 1 base and J by 0 bases, with 7 bases between. The CDR3 region is CASSQFSSSYNEQFF. DNA of the CDR3: TGTGCCAGCAGCCAATTTTCCTCCTCCTACAATGAGCAGTTCTTC.

The chain combines TRBV4-3 with TRBJ1-6, with D uncertain. In germline, CDR1 is LGHNA, CDR2 YSLEER. With 0 bases removed from V and 4 bases from J, the gap between germline ends came to 7 bases. The CDR3 is 15 amino acids. The CDR3 reads CASSQEWQYNSPLHF. The DNA for the CDR3 is TGCGCCAGCAGCCAAGAGTGGCAGTATAATTCACCCCTCCACTTT.

This clonotype was seen a few times. V and J are TRBV5-1 and TRBJ1-6; D may be TRBD1 (6 bases). Deletions cut 1 base from V and 8 bases from J, with 13 bases between. The CDR3 is 15 amino acids. The germline V gene has CDR1 SGHRS and CDR2 YFSETQ. This CDR3 is CASSLWDNDDSPLHF. The CDR3 region has the DNA TGCGCCAGCAGCTTGTGGGACAACGACGATTCACCCCTCCACTTT.

V usage is TRBV5-1 and J usage is TRBJ2-7; D gene uncertain. Germline CDR1 and CDR2: SGHRS and YFSETQ. V dropped 0 bases and J dropped 4 bases, with 14 bases sitting between them. CDR3 length equals 15 residues. Here the CDR3 reads CASSLGVPGGYEQYV. Written as DNA, the CDR3 is TGCGCCAGCAGCTTGGGAGTGCCAGGTGGGTACGAGCAGTACGTC.

The V gene is TRBV15, the J gene TRBJ2-7; TRBD1 matches at 8 bases. J lost 6 bases, V lost 4 bases, and 11 bases had no gene match. There are 15 residues in the CDR3. CDR1 LNHNV and CDR2 YYDKDF come from the germline V gene (reference sequence). This chain's CDR3 is CATSTIGQGSGEQYV. In nucleotides, the CDR3 is TGTGCCACCAGCACCATAGGACAGGGTTCGGGCGAGCAGTACGTC.

This clonotype showed up just once. V gene TRBV20-1 combines with J gene TRBJ2-3; 14 bases map to TRBD2. This CDR3 has 17 residues. Germline-derived CDR1 and CDR2 are DFQATT and SNEGSKA (reference sequence). J lost 2 bases, V lost 5 bases, and 9 bases had no gene match. The CDR3 here is CSAPRTSGGPITDTQYF. The CDR3 DNA reads as TGCAGTGCTCCCCGGACTAGCGGGGGGCCGATCACAGATACGCAGTATTTT.

The V gene is TRBV28, the J gene TRBJ2-5; D may correspond to TRBD1 or TRBD2 (5 bases each). Germline V CDR1 and CDR2: MDHEN, SYDVKM. The CDR3 runs 18 residues. Trimming took off 6 bases at V and 7 bases at J, with 30 bases between the two ends. The CDR3 nucleotides are TGTGCCAGCAGCTTCGGGGCGCCTGAGAAGCCAAAGAGTCGGACCCAGTACTTC. This translates into CASSFGAPEKPKSRTQYF.

This clonotype was observed a few times. The rearrangement joins TRBV7-9 to TRBJ1-2; the D is unclear. The germline V gene has CDR1 SEHNR and CDR2 FQNEAQ (reference sequence). Trimming removed 5 bases at V and 5 bases at J, with 3 bases between. The CDR3 has 10 residues. CDR3 in DNA: TGTGCCAGCAGCCCATATGGCTACACCTTC. This codes for CASSPYGYTF.

This clonotype was counted only a few times. The chain recombines TRBV5-1 with TRBJ2-2; D ambiguous. Deletions cut 2 bases from V and 7 bases from J, with 15 bases between. CDR1 is SGHRS and CDR2 is YFSETQ in the germline V gene. There are 15 residues in the CDR3. DNA of the CDR3: TGCGCCAGCAGCTTAAGAGGCCTCTCTGGCGGGGAGCTGTTTTTT. Its translation is CASSLRGLSGGELFF.